The T cell receptor (beta chain) under discussion was sequenced for a study of beta chain features in type 1 diabetes. A CD45RO/CCR7/CD25/CD127/CD95/CD27 panel sorted naive, central memory, regulatory and stem cell-like memory CD4+ cells. General study findings and limits: A moderate, significant TCRB CDR3 shortening appeared in type 1 diabetes across four CD4+ subsets. Compared to healthy donors, patients appeared to have naive, central memory and Treg TCRB repertoires that were more alike. Equally in patients and controls, shorter templates might have been favored by PCR.

Investigators reverse transcribed all isolated RNA, so they sequenced expressed TCRB transcripts. Profiled with immunoSEQ multiplex PCR; TCRdb holds only in-frame clones, not every one. The profile shows 680,000 or so clones, around 15% of them singletons. V trimming: 2 bases; J trimming: 6 bases; junction bases outside the gene matches: 10. The CDR3 spans 16 residues. The V gene's germline CDR1 is MGHRA and CDR2 YSYEKL. This clone was detected only a few times. The antigen is unknown. This chain uses TRBV4-1 with TRBJ2-3, with 8 positions matching TRBD2. Sequencing was done on a sample of naive CD4+ T cells from blood. The receptor's source is a man aged 18 to 35 in good health. The CDR3 DNA follows: TGCGCCAGCAGCCAACTACCGGGACTAGTATACGATACGCAGTATTTT. Its translation is CASSQLPGLVYDTQYF.